This paragraph reports one TCR beta chain. This specimen comes from a study of blood T cell repertoires in COVID-19. Assay used: immunoSEQ multiplex PCR; TCRdb lists only in-frame clones, some missing. The sample shows some 120,000 clones, roughly 90% of them seen only once. The ends were cut back, 5 bases at V and 6 bases at J, with 17 bases in the middle. Germline V gene data show CDR1 as SGHTA and CDR2 as FQGNSA. This CDR3 comprises 14 residues. The TCR originated in a man aged 45-65 years with acute or convalescent COVID-19. The chain links TRBV7-2 to TRBJ2-7; maybe TRBD2 (5 bases). The sample taken for sequencing was peripheral blood. CDR3 in amino acids: CASSHGRGSVEQYF. CDR3 DNA sequence: TGTGCCAGCAGCCATGGGCGTGGGAGTGTCGAGCAGTACTTC.